This paragraph covers one TCR beta chain sequence. The antigen it recognizes is unknown. The record has no base qualities; no much larger clone is one base away. The data were taken from a study of CD8+ T cells in alopecia areata (dated by TCRdb to 2016 to 2019). Background for the entire study: The treated patients, all with moderate-to-severe alopecia areata, were enrolled in an open-label pilot trial of oral tofacitinib given at 5 to 10 mg twice daily. Tofacitinib was given for 6 to 18 months, followed by 6 months of follow-up off drug to assess delayed response and recurrence. The SALT score, which quantifies the percentage of affected scalp surface area, was used to measure disease severity in treated patients. To study T cell clonal expansion in alopecia areata, the researchers applied high-throughput TCRbeta sequencing to both the C3H/HeJ mouse model and human patients. On the human side, TCRbeta sequencing was run on scalp tissue and on sorted CD4+ and CD8+ peripheral blood T cells from healthy controls and from alopecia areata patients with either patchy or totalis/universalis disease. Biopsies were taken from tofacitinib-treated patients at baseline and again at 4 and 24 weeks into treatment, and several of those patients also had a later scalp biopsy. Scalp clonality was compared across normal scalp (n=4), patchy alopecia areata scalp (n=8), and alopecia totalis/universalis scalp (n=8). RNA came from the PAXgene miRNA kit for fixed scalp, the miRNeasy kit for PBMCs, and the RNeasy kit for mouse skin. TCRbeta CDR3 regions were amplified by immunoSEQ multiplex PCR using 35 Vbeta forward and 13 Jbeta reverse primers.

Results and caveats for the whole study, not just this receptor: Unlike mouse skin, where gammadelta T cells dominate, normal human skin contains resident alphabeta T cells that get sequenced too, which complicates analysis of the scalp TCR repertoire. Shared TCR sequences between patients were less evident than in mice, which may be partly attributable to HLA diversity in the patient population. Compared with normal scalp, lesional scalp had higher clonality and more expanded CD8+ clones, particularly in alopecia totalis/universalis, a pattern that suggests antigenic drive. Because the treated cohort was small and had just a single nonresponder, larger studies are needed to establish links between baseline CD8+ expansion and response. During tofacitinib treatment, many expanded lesional clones stuck around in both scalp and blood, and this persistence may partly explain why relapse happens after treatment is stopped. With tofacitinib, both scalp clonality and the number of expanded CD8+ clones among the top 100 scalp clones went down significantly.

The time point label corresponds to: more than three weeks on oral tofacitinib. Reading the label with the study, this specimen's treatment or condition is: oral pan-JAK inhibitor, 5-10 mg twice daily. From alopecia areata patients, peripheral blood was collected along with lesional scalp punch biopsies. PBMCs were separated by density centrifugation and stained for CD3, CD4 and CD8, after which CD4+ and CD8+ T cells were sorted on a FACSAria. V is clipped by 8 bases and J by 7 bases, and the sequence between their germline boundaries is 15 bases long. CDR3 length: 12 amino acids, cysteine to phenylalanine. CDR3 DNA is the only sequence kept; it has 36 bases, read in frame from the first base. CDR1 and CDR2 were assigned from the germline V gene as ENHRY and SYGVKD. The library was built by means of the immunoSEQ multiplex PCR assay. RNA was extracted from all samples and reverse transcribed into cDNA as template for TCR sequencing. SuperScript III was used to make first-strand cDNA, primed with a 2:1 mix of oligo-dT and random hexamers. A synthetic immune receptor repertoire was used to measure amplification bias, and any remaining bias was corrected computationally. On the authors' methods: Raw reads were preprocessed for error removal, and CDR3 was defined according to IMGT conventions as running from the conserved cysteine to phenylalanine. Clonality was computed as 1 minus the Shannon entropy, with the entropy normalized by log2 of the number of productive unique TCRs. CD4 or CD8 identity of scalp clones was inferred by cross-referencing scalp TCRbeta sequences with sorted blood CD4 and CD8 repertoires. What TCRdb holds here is the immuneACCESS table cut down to in-frame rearrangements. Part of the clones is not present; checked against another copy, under half of the missing clones reflect an unresolved V gene, and the others are unexplained. D and trimming come from the DNA, and the V and J calls and clone size come from that table. Here the sample has more than 150,000 clones; approximately 60% occur a single time. The ten largest account for approximately 3.3% of the sample.

The material sequenced was CD4+ T cells sorted from blood, taken at week 4, from a patient treated with tofacitinib. Recombination linked TRBV10-3 to TRBJ2-7; the D gene is possibly TRBD2, with 5 bases matching. This receptor was taken from a human donor with alopecia areata. Read as DNA, the sequence is TGTGCCATCGGGAGTGGTCCGGGAGAGCAGTACTTC. It translates to CAIGSGPGEQYF.